This T cell receptor beta chain came from a study of radiotherapy plus CTLA-4 blockade in lung cancer. TCRdb's copy holds only in-frame clones and misses some; the assay was immunoSEQ multiplex PCR. The profile shows approximately 81,000 clones, around 81% of them singletons. People whose metastatic non-small-cell lung cancer was chemo-refractory got focal radiation along with CTLA-4 blockade by ipilimumab. The CDR3 is made up of 13 amino acids. V lost 5 bases to trimming and J lost 5 bases, with 12 bases between them. Germline lookup yields CDR1 MNHNY and CDR2 SVGAGI (reference sequence). This clone was picked up a small number of times. Its antigen is as yet unknown. Study-wide results and limits: Tumor-derived TCR clones expanded in blood after radiotherapy plus ipilimumab.

This clonotype originated in a human donor with non-small cell lung cancer who had a partial response to radiotherapy plus ipilimumab. Some clones in this sample may be carry-over from other donors' samples. Sequencing used peripheral blood, obtained from a patient treated with radiotherapy plus ipilimumab. The chain employs TRBV6-6 and TRBJ2-5, with D perhaps TRBD1 (6 bases). The CDR3 DNA follows: TGTGCCAGCAGTAATAACAGGGTTGAGACCCAGTACTTC. Translation gives CASSNNRVETQYF.